Below, one T cell receptor beta chain is given with its context. The antigen is unknown. The entry originates in a study of T cells after yellow fever vaccination. Study-wide results and limits: FACS-sorted repertoires might harbor abundant contaminating clonotypes from the bulk population.

TCRdb recomputed calls from the 5' RACE reads with MiXCR, one row per CDR3 protein. This sample has 350,000 to 450,000 distinct CDR3 sequences, with 15% to 20% found just once. This material consisted of PBMCs, taken before the yellow fever booster vaccination. This clonotype was sampled from a man between 18 and 35 years old who received the YFV17D yellow fever vaccine.

The CDR3 protein is CSASPTGNTEAFF. CDR3 nucleotides: TGCAGTGCTAGTCCGACAGGGAACACTGAAGCTTTCTTT. The V gene is TRBV20-1, the J gene TRBJ1-1, with a weak D call TRBD1 (6 bases). V gave up 3 bases and J gave up 1 base, with 9 bases separating them. CDR1 and CDR2 (germline): DFQATT, SNEGSKA (reference sequence). This CDR3 spans 13 amino acids.